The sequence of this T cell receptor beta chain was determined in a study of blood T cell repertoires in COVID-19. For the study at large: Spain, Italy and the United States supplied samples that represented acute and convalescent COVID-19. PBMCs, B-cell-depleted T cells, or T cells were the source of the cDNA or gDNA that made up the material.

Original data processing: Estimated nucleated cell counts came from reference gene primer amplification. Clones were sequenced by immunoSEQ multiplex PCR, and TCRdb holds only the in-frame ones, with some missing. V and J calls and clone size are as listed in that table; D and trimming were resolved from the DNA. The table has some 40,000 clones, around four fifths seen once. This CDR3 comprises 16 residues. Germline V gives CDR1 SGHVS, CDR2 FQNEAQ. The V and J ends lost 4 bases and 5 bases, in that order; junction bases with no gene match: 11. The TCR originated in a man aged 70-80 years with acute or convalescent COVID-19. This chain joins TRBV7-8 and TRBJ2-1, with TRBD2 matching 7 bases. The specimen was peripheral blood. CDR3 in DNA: TGTGCCAGCAGCTCCGATCGGCGGGAGCTGGACAATGAGCAGTTCTTC. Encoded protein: CASSSDRRELDNEQFF.